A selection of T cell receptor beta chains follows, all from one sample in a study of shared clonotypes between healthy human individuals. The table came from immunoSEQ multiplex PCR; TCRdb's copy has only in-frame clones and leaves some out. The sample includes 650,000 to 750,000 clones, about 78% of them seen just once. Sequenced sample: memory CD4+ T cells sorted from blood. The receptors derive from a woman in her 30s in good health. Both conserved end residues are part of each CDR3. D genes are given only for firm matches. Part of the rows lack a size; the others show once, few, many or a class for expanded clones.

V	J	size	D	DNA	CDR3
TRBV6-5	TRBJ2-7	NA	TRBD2	TGTGCCAGCACTCCCGCCGGCGGGAGCTACGAGCAGTACTTC	CASTPAGGSYEQYF
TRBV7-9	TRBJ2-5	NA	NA	TGTGCCAGCAGCCAAGAGACGGAGACCCAGTACTTC	CASSQETETQYF
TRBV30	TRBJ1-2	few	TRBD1	TGTGCCTTGGGGACAGGGGAAGGCTACACCTTC	CALGTGEGYTF
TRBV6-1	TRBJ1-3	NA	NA	TGTGCCAGCAGTGCTTCGGAGGGGTCCTCTGGAAACACCATATATTTT	CASSASEGSSGNTIYF
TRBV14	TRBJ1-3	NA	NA	TGTGCCAGCAGCCAAGAATACGGGTGGGGCTCCGGAAACACCATATATTTT	CASSQEYGWGSGNTIYF
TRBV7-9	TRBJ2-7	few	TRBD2	TGTGCCAGCAGCTTAAGCGGGGCGTACGAGCAGTACTTC	CASSLSGAYEQYF
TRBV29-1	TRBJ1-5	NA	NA	TGCAGCGTCGGACCTTCCGCGGGGTCTCGGCAGCCCCAGCATTTT	CSVGPSAGSRQPQHF
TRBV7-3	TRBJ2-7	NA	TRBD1	TGTGCCAGCAGGACGGACAGGGGTAGGGGCGAGCAGTACTTC	CASRTDRGRGEQYF
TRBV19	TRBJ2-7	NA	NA	TGTGCCAGTAGTATAGTTAGCGGAGACTCCTACGAGCAGTACTTC	CASSIVSGDSYEQYF
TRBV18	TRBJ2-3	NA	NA	TGTGCCAGCTCTCTACTCGACGGAACAGATACGCAGTATTTT	CASSLLDGTDTQYF
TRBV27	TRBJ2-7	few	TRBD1	TGTGCCAGCAGTTTCGATCCCCCCCGGGACAGAAGAAACTACGAGCAGTACTTC	CASSFDPPRDRRNYEQYF
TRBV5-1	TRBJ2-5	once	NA	TGCGCCAGCAGCTCCCTCGGGCCGGTCCAAGAGACCCAGTACTTC	CASSSLGPVQETQYF
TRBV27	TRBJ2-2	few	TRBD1	TGTGCCAGCAGTTTATCCGGGACAGTGAACACCGGGGAGCTGTTTTTT	CASSLSGTVNTGELFF
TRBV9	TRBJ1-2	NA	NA	TGTGCCAGCAGCTCTCAGGGTTACTATGGCTACACCTTC	CASSSQGYYGYTF
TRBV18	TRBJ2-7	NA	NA	TGTGCCAGCTCACAGGGGCTTCTCGATGAGCAGTACTTC	CASSQGLLDEQYF
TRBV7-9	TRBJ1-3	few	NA	TGTGCCAGCAGCTTAGAAGGGGGAAACACCATATATTTT	CASSLEGGNTIYF
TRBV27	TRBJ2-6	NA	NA	TGTGCCAGCAGTCTGGGACAAAGGGCTGGGGCCAACGTCCTGACTTTC	CASSLGQRAGANVLTF
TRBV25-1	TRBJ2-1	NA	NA	TGTGCCAGCCAAAATGGGACGATTGAGCAGTTCTTC	CASQNGTIEQFF
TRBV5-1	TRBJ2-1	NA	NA	TGCGCCAGCAGCTTGTCGTCTAGAGGCGACAATGAGCAGTTCTTC	CASSLSSRGDNEQFF
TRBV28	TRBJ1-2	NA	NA	TGTGCCAGCAGTTTGATGCCTCGTGGCTACACCTTC	CASSLMPRGYTF
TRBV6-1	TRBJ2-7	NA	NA	TGTGCCCCCAGTCAGGGTAAGAAGTCCTACGAGCAGTACTTC	CAPSQGKKSYEQYF
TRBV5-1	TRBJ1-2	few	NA	TGCGCCAGCAGCCTTTCGTTTGGAGCCTCTAACTATGGCTACACCTTC	CASSLSFGASNYGYTF
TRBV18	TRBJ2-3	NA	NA	TGTGCCAGCTCACCGACACTACGTGGAGATACGCAGTATTTT	CASSPTLRGDTQYF
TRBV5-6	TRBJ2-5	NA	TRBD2	TGTGCCAGCAGCCCGGGGGAGACTAGCGGGAGTACGAAGACCCAGTACTTC	CASSPGETSGSTKTQYF
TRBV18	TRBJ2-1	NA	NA	TGTGCCAGCTCACCAACTCAGATCCGCAGCAATGAGCAGTTCTTC	CASSPTQIRSNEQFF
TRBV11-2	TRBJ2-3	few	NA	TGTGCCAGCAGTCAGAGGGACACAGATACGCAGTATTTT	CASSQRDTDTQYF
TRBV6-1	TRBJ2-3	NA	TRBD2	TGTGCCAGCAGTGTCTCGACTAGCTCCTTAACAGATACGCAGTATTTT	CASSVSTSSLTDTQYF
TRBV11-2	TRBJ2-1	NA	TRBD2	TGTGCCAGCAGCTCCTCACTAGCGGGAGTGCGTGAGCAGTTCTTC	CASSSSLAGVREQFF
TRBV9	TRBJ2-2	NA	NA	TGTGCCAGCAGCGTGAGTTTTAACACCGGGGAGCTGTTTTTT	CASSVSFNTGELFF
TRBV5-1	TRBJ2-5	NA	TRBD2	TGCGCCAGCAGCCCCGGGACTAGCGGTGTGACCCAGTACTTC	CASSPGTSGVTQYF
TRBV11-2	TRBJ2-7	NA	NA	TGTGCCAGCAGCTTAGCCGGGACGCAGAGAACCTACGAGCAGTACTTC	CASSLAGTQRTYEQYF
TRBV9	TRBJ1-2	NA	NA	TGTGCCAGCAGCGGGACAACGGGGTTAGGCTATGGCTACACCTTC	CASSGTTGLGYGYTF
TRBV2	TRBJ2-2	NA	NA	TGTGCCAGCAGTGCTCTCAGGGCGAAGAACACCGGGGAGCTGTTTTTT	CASSALRAKNTGELFF
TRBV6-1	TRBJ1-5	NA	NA	TGTGCCAGCAGCCGGGGTTCTAGCAATCAGCCCCAGCATTTT	CASSRGSSNQPQHF
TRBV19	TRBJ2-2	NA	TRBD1	TGTGCCAGGCCCGGGACAGGGGACACCGGGGAGCTGTTTTTT	CARPGTGDTGELFF
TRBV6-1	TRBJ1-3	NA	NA	TGTGCCAGCAAGATTGGACAGCTCGGAAACACCATATATTTT	CASKIGQLGNTIYF
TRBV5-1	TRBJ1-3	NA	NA	TGCGCCAGCAGCTCCATGGCAGGGGATACCCTCTCTGGAAACACCATATATTTT	CASSSMAGDTLSGNTIYF
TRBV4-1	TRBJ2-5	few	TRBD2	TGCGCCAGCACCCCAATAGCGGGGACCCAAGAGACCCAGTACTTC	CASTPIAGTQETQYF
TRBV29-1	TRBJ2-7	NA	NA	TGCAGCGTTCTTCTCCTCTCCTACGAGCAGTACTTC	CSVLLLSYEQYF
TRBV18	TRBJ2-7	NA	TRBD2	TGTGCCAGCTCACTACCGGGACTAGCGGGAGCCGAGCAGTACTTC	CASSLPGLAGAEQYF
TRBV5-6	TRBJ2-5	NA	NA	TGTGCCAGCAGCTTGTCGGGAGTGGGTGAGACCCAGTACTTC	CASSLSGVGETQYF
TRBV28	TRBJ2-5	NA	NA	TGTGCCAGTAATCTAGGAGGCCCCCAAGAGACCCAGTACTTC	CASNLGGPQETQYF
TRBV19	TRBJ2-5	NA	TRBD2	TGTGCCAGTAGTTCCGGGACTAGCGGTTGGGAGACCCAGTACTTC	CASSSGTSGWETQYF
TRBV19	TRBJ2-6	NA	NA	TGTGCCAGTAGTGCCGGGGACGCCACTGGGGCCAACGTCCTGACTTTC	CASSAGDATGANVLTF
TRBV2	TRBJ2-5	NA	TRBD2	TGTGCCAGCAGCGGACTAGCGGGAGGATGGGAGACCCAGTACTTC	CASSGLAGGWETQYF
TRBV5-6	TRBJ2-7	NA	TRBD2	TGTGCCAGCAGCAGAGCACTAGCGGCTAACTCCTACGAGCAGTACTTC	CASSRALAANSYEQYF